This T cell receptor (beta chain) was sequenced during a study of blood T cell repertoires in COVID-19. Study information: Acute and convalescent COVID-19 samples came from the United States, Italy and Spain. T cells, B-cell-depleted T cells, or PBMCs supplied cDNA or gDNA.

Original analysis: For nucleated cells, counts were estimated from reference gene primer amplification. TCRdb's copy holds only in-frame clones and misses some; the assay was immunoSEQ multiplex PCR. The V and J calls and clone size are taken from that table; D and trimming were inferred from the DNA. This sample yields approximately 260,000 clones, of which around 90% are seen a single time; 6% to 9% belongs to the top ten. This CDR3 has 14 residues. The germline CDR1 and CDR2 sequences are SNHLY and FYNNEI. Unmatched junction bases numbered 7, after V lost 5 bases and J lost 5 bases. The chain employs TRBV2 and TRBJ2-3; 7 bases align to TRBD2. This sequence originates from a man aged 55 to 69 who had recovered from COVID-19. Sample: peripheral blood. The DNA of the CDR3 is TGTGCCAGCAGTCGGGACTACCCGAGAGATACGCAGTATTTT. Its protein product is CASSRDYPRDTQYF.